This TCR beta chain was captured by sequencing in a study of cytomegalovirus exposure and HLA in healthy donors. This CDR3 is 14 amino acids long. Germline CDR1 is SEHNR and CDR2 is FQNEAQ (reference sequence). V lost 5 bases and J lost 7, with 14 bases in between. The study, taken as a whole, reports: Presence/absence analysis assumed near-uniform sequencing depth across donors.

With 60 Vbeta and 13 Jbeta primers, the PCR was carried out. Measured with immunoSEQ multiplex PCR; TCRdb has only the in-frame clones, and not every one. The data show some 200,000 clones, approximately 80% seen once. A remark on this clone: Its antigen remains unidentified.

The V and J genes are TRBV7-9 and TRBJ1-4; D is ambiguous. Sequencing used PBMCs. This TCR was recovered from a woman in her twenties or thirties in good health and CMV-seronegative. This chain's CDR3 is CASSPVAAGEKLFF. DNA of the CDR3: TGTGCCAGCAGCCCGGTGGCCGCAGGTGAAAAACTGTTTTTT.